The present TCR beta chain was sequenced within a study of blood T cell repertoires in COVID-19. About the research overall: Both acute and convalescent COVID-19 samples were obtained from the United States, Italy and Spain. PBMCs, B-cell-depleted T cells, or T cells provided the cDNA or gDNA that made up the material.

Original data processing: Amplification from reference gene primers served as the basis for estimated nucleated cell counts. This table comes from immunoSEQ multiplex PCR, and its TCRdb copy is limited to in-frame clones, with some not included. That table gives V, J and clone size, and the DNA gave D and trimming. Of 200,000 or so clones listed, roughly 90% are singletons. This TCR came from a woman in her sixties with acute or convalescent COVID-19. What was sequenced was peripheral blood.

The CDR3 DNA reads as TGTGCCAGTAGTATGGGGGGGCGTATGAATCTAGCTTTCTTT. Translated: CASSMGGRMNLAFF. The chain is built from TRBV19 and TRBJ1-1, with D tentatively TRBD1 (6 bases). Germline CDR1 and CDR2: LNHDA and SQIVND (reference sequence). This CDR3 is built from 14 residues. Deletions cut 3 bases from V and 10 bases from J, with 18 bases between.